This T cell receptor (beta chain) is from a study of blood T cell repertoires in COVID-19. Study-level background: Spain, Italy and the United States supplied samples that represented acute and convalescent COVID-19. PBMCs, B-cell-depleted T cells, or T cells were the source of the cDNA or gDNA that made up the material.

Original processing methods: It was from reference gene primer amplification that nucleated cell counts were estimated. Produced via immunoSEQ multiplex PCR; TCRdb's table is partial and in-frame only. V and J calls and clone size are those listed in that table; D and trimming were worked out from the DNA. This table has some 220,000 clones, around 90% appearing once. Enrolled during active infection, Seattle patients were then followed longitudinally. The sample consisted of peripheral blood. This sequence originates from a young man with COVID-19, enrolled during active disease.

The CDR3 bases are TGCGCCAGCAGCCGGTTGAGGTTACAGGGAGGGGATTCACCCCTCCACTTT. Its protein product is CASSRLRLQGGDSPLHF. V usage is TRBV4-1 and J usage is TRBJ1-6, with D perhaps matching TRBD1 (6 bases). Germline V CDR1 and CDR2: MGHRA, YSYEKL. The CDR3 is made up of 17 amino acids. The germline V and J ends were trimmed by 4 bases and 8 bases, with 21 bases remaining between them.